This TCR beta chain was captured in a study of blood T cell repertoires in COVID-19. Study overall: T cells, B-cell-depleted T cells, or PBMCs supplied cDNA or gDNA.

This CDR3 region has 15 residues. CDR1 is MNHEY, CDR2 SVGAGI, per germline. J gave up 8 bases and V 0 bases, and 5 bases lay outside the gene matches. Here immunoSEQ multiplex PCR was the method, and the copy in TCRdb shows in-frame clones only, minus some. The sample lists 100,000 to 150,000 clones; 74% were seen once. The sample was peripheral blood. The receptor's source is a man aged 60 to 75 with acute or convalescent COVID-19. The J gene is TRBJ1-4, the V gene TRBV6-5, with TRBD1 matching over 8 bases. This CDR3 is CASSYSNRGKEKLFF. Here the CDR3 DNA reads TGTGCCAGCAGTTACTCGAACAGGGGGAAAGAAAAACTGTTTTTT.